The 21 T cell receptor beta chains reported below all come from one sample, sequenced in a study of beta chain features in type 1 diabetes. Reverse transcribing all isolated RNA meant expressed TCRB transcripts were sequenced. Profiling relied on immunoSEQ multiplex PCR, and the TCRdb table lists in-frame clones only, not all of them. The sample comprises fewer than 450,000 clones, approximately 15% of which are singletons, and roughly 0.016% rests with the top ten. Their cognate antigens are unknown. Study findings and constraints: TCRB CDR3 length was moderately but significantly reduced in all four CD4+ subsets of Type 1 diabetes patients.

What was sequenced was naive CD4+ T cells from blood. The receptors originated from a woman under 30 with type 1 diabetes.

This rearrangement joins TRBV28 to TRBJ1-1; D possibly corresponds to TRBD1 (5 bases). The CDR3 loop spans 15 amino acids. V lost 3 bases, J lost 1 base, and 12 bases lay in between. The germline V gene encodes CDR1 MDHEN and CDR2 SYDVKM. The CDR3 loop reads CASSFPPGQNTEAFF. CDR3 nucleotide sequence: TGTGCCAGCAGTTTTCCCCCCGGACAGAACACTGAAGCTTTCTTT.

The genes are TRBV19 and TRBJ1-2, with TRBD1 matching over 7 bases. Germline V gene data show CDR1 as LNHDA and CDR2 as SQIVND (reference sequence). With V trimmed by 8 bases and J by 4 bases, 10 bases remained unmatched. The CDR3 length is 14 residues. In DNA, the CDR3 is TGTGCCAGTCACGGACAGGACAGAGTCTATGGCTACACCTTC. Its translation: CASHGQDRVYGYTF.

This clone appeared a few times. The chain couples TRBV14 to TRBJ2-5, with a weak D call TRBD2 (6 bases). The germline gives CDR1 SGHDN, CDR2 FVKESK. The ends were cut back, 0 bases at V and 5 bases at J, with 7 bases in the middle. This CDR3 spans 13 amino acids. This chain's CDR3 is CASSQDRGETQYF. Written as DNA, the CDR3 is TGTGCCAGCAGCCAAGATCGGGGGGAGACCCAGTACTTC.

The chain joins TRBV5-6 to TRBJ1-2; no clear D gene. Trimming stripped 0 bases from V and 7 bases from J, with 10 bases between. CDR3 length: 13 residues. Germline V gene data show CDR1 as SGHDT and CDR2 as YYEEEE. CDR3 region: CASSLGLDGGYTF. CDR3 in DNA: TGTGCCAGCAGCTTGGGACTCGACGGTGGCTACACCTTC.

The chain is built from TRBV7-3 and TRBJ1-1; D gene uncertain. The V and J ends lost 4 bases and 1 base respectively, with 10 bases between them. CDR3 length: 14 residues. CDR1 SGHTA and CDR2 FQGTGA come from the germline V gene. The CDR3 here is CASSSGQANTEAFF. As DNA, the CDR3 is TGTGCCAGCAGCTCCGGTCAGGCGAACACTGAAGCTTTCTTT.

The chain is built from TRBV7-2 and TRBJ1-4, with 8 bases lining up with TRBD1. Germline CDR1 is SGHTA and CDR2 is FQGNSA. CDR3 size: 14 residues. Trimming at V came to 3 bases and at J to 8 bases, leaving 5 bases not matched to a gene. CDR3 DNA: TGTGCCAGCAGCTTTCAGGGGGCTGGGGAAAAACTGTTTTTT. The encoded protein is CASSFQGAGEKLFF.

The chain recombines TRBV27 with TRBJ2-7; 8 bases are a match to TRBD1. This CDR3 spans 16 amino acids. Trimming removed 5 bases from V and 1 base from J; junction bases left unmatched: 10. Germline CDR1 MNHEY, CDR2 SMNVEV (reference sequence). This CDR3 is CASSPRSGGASYEQYV. The CDR3 DNA follows: TGTGCCAGCAGTCCCAGGTCAGGGGGCGCTTCCTACGAGCAGTACGTC.

This clone was counted only a few times. This chain joins TRBV30 and TRBJ2-1, with TRBD2 identical over 8 bases. V lost 4 bases and J lost 5; bases outside the gene matches: 13. The CDR3 totals 16 residues. The germline gives CDR1 GTSNPN, CDR2 SVGIG (reference sequence). CDR3 residues: CAWMVGTSFSDNEQFF. In DNA form, the CDR3 reads TGTGCCTGGATGGTAGGGACTAGTTTTTCGGACAATGAGCAGTTCTTC.

This clone was seen a handful of times. The genes are TRBV25-1 and TRBJ2-2; D not certain. The CDR3 totals 11 residues. V lost 3 bases and J lost 8, with 4 bases in between. Germline assignment: CDR1 MGHDK and CDR2 SYGVNS. The DNA of the CDR3 is TGTGCCAGCAGTGAGAGGGGGGAGCTGTTTTTT. This translates into CASSERGELFF.

This clone came up a few times. The chain carries TRBV30 and TRBJ1-2, with no clear D. In germline, CDR1 is GTSNPN, CDR2 SVGIG (reference sequence). This CDR3 comprises 13 residues. V lost 4 bases to trimming and J lost 0 bases, with 9 bases between them. The CDR3: CAWKLSANYGYTF. The CDR3 DNA reads as TGTGCCTGGAAGCTCTCGGCTAACTATGGCTACACCTTC. The complete variable domain, with remaining parts taken from reference TRBV30 and TRBJ1-2, reads SQTIHQWPATLVQPVGSPLSLECTVEGTSNPNLYWYRQAAGRGLQLLFYSVGIGQISSEVPQNLSASRPQDRQFILSSKKLLLSDSGFYLCAWKLSANYGYTFGSGTRLTVV.

This clone has a handful of counts. The CDR3 nucleotides are TGTGCCAGCAGCCCTACCTCCGGAGGGAACAATGAGCAGTTCTTC. Encoded protein: CASSPTSGGNNEQFF. V gene TRBV11-3 combines with J gene TRBJ2-1; D may be TRBD2 (6 bases). The CDR3 has 15 residues. The germline V gene encodes CDR1 SGHNT and CDR2 YENEEA. Trimming left V 5 bases short and J 5 bases short, with 16 bases between.

As DNA, the CDR3 is TGTGCCAGCAGCTTAGATGCTAGCACCACAGATACGCAGTATTTT. The encoded protein is CASSLDASTTDTQYF. V usage is TRBV7-2 and J usage is TRBJ2-3; D may be TRBD2 (5 bases). The CDR3 loop spans 15 amino acids. CDR1 is SGHTA, CDR2 FQGNSA, per germline. The ends were cut back, 1 base at V and 2 bases at J, with 10 bases in the middle.

This chain connects TRBV5-1 to TRBJ2-7; possible D gene TRBD1, 6 bases. The germline V gene encodes CDR1 SGHRS and CDR2 YFSETQ. This CDR3 has 15 amino acids. With 4 bases removed from V and 1 base from J, the gap between germline ends came to 15 bases. CDR3 sequence reads: CASSPGDTESYEQYF. CDR3 nucleotides: TGCGCCAGCAGCCCCGGGGACACAGAGTCCTACGAGCAGTACTTC.

The sample holds a few counts of this clone. The genes are TRBV18 and TRBJ2-1; 11 nucleotides align to TRBD2. CDR3 length: 18 residues. CDR1 and CDR2 from the germline V gene are KGHSH and LQKENI. The V segment lost 0 bases and the J segment 3 bases; nucleotides outside the gene matches: 7. CDR3 DNA: TGTGCCAGCTCACCACCATCTACTAGCGGGAGTTTCTACAATGAGCAGTTCTTC. It yields the protein CASSPPSTSGSFYNEQFF.

The V call is TRBV5-4, the J call TRBJ1-1, with 8 bases identical to TRBD1. Germline lookup yields CDR1 SGHNT and CDR2 YYREEE (reference sequence). CDR3 length: 14 amino acids. V lost 5 bases, J lost 5 bases, and 8 bases stayed unmatched. The CDR3 here is CASRPDREGTEAFF. CDR3 nucleotide sequence: TGTGCCAGCAGACCGGACAGGGAAGGGACTGAAGCTTTCTTT.

The chain combines TRBV5-4 with TRBJ1-1; a possible D gene is TRBD1 (5 bases). V was shortened by 0 bases and J by 5 bases, with 14 bases between the two germline ends. The germline V gene has CDR1 SGHNT and CDR2 YYREEE (reference sequence). The CDR3 length is 15 residues. DNA of the CDR3: TGTGCCAGCAGCTTGGGCGGGAGGGGAGGAACTGAAGCTTTCTTT. Amino acid sequence: CASSLGGRGGTEAFF.

This clone was observed a few times. This chain links TRBV30 with TRBJ2-3; TRBD2 agrees at 8 bases. In germline, CDR1 is GTSNPN, CDR2 SVGIG (reference sequence). J was trimmed by 5 bases and V by 4 bases; bases with no gene match: 8. CDR3 length equals 14 residues. CDR3 residues: CAWTKAGVRDTQYF. CDR3 coding DNA: TGTGCCTGGACCAAAGCGGGGGTTCGAGATACGCAGTATTTT.

The chain links TRBV5-1 to TRBJ2-7, with 11 bases identical to TRBD2. After removal of 0 bases from V and 3 bases from J, the junction contained 8 bases not matched to a gene. The CDR3 is 17 amino acids. CDR1 is SGHRS and CDR2 is YFSETQ in the germline V gene. The CDR3 protein is CASSLGLAGGPSYEQYF. DNA of the CDR3: TGCGCCAGCAGCTTGGGGTTAGCGGGAGGGCCGAGCTACGAGCAGTACTTC.

This clone has only a few counts. The V and J genes are TRBV29-1 and TRBJ2-1; TRBD1 agrees at 7 bases. The CDR3 is 12 residues long. V shed 7 bases and J 4 bases; nucleotides not matched to a gene: 4. CDR1 is SQVTM, CDR2 ANQGSEA, per germline. The CDR3 DNA is TGCAGCGCTCCGGGACAGTACAATGAGCAGTTCTTC. This encodes CSAPGQYNEQFF.

V is TRBV19 and J is TRBJ1-1; TRBD1 matches at 8 bases. The V gene's germline CDR1 is LNHDA and CDR2 SQIVND (reference sequence). CDR3 length: 15 residues. With V trimmed by 4 bases and J by 4 bases, 8 bases remained unmatched. CDR3 residues: CASSTLDRVSTEAFF. The CDR3, as DNA: TGTGCCAGTAGTACCCTGGACAGGGTGAGCACTGAAGCTTTCTTT.

This clone was counted a few times. This chain links TRBV30 with TRBJ2-7; 9 positions agree with TRBD2. Germline trimming cut 0 bases from V and 2 bases from J; bases unmatched to any gene: 8. The germline V gene has CDR1 GTSNPN and CDR2 SVGIG (reference sequence). The CDR3 is 16 amino acids. This chain's CDR3 is CAWSVPRASGAYEQYF. The CDR3 coding sequence is TGTGCCTGGAGTGTACCTCGGGCTAGCGGGGCCTACGAGCAGTACTTC.